This paragraph covers one T cell receptor (beta chain) sequence. The data were obtained in a study of blood T cell repertoires in COVID-19. As for the study in general: Whether acute or convalescent, the COVID-19 samples came from the United States, Italy and Spain. From T cells, B-cell-depleted T cells, or PBMCs came the material, which was cDNA or gDNA.

In the authors' methods: Estimated nucleated cell counts came from reference gene primer amplification. Using immunoSEQ multiplex PCR, the repertoire was profiled, and TCRdb retains in-frame clones only, with some absent. V and J calls and clone size are as listed in that table; D and trimming were resolved from the DNA. The sample holds approximately 120,000 clones, about 76% seen once. The J segment lost 5 bases and the V segment lost 6 bases, leaving 4 bases of the junction unmatched. CDR1 and CDR2 (germline): SGHDN, FVKESK. The CDR3 runs to 14 residues. This rearrangement joins TRBV14 to TRBJ2-3; 11 nucleotides line up with TRBD2. The TCR was taken from an elderly man with acute or convalescent COVID-19. Sequencing was performed on peripheral blood. The chain's CDR3 is CASRLTSGVDTQYF. The CDR3 DNA reads TGTGCCAGCAGACTGACTAGCGGGGTAGATACGCAGTATTTT.